The rows below give T cell receptor beta chains drawn from one sample of a study of regulatory T cells in long-lasting Graves disease. MiXCR was run by TCRdb on the multiplex PCR reads, yielding one entry per CDR3 protein. The sample has some 560,000 distinct CDR3 sequences; around 16% are singletons. This same sample was also part of a study on T cells in Graves' hyperthyroidism and ophthalmopathy.

The starting material was peripheral blood mononuclear cells (PBMCs), obtained at new diagnosis, from a patient treated with antithyroid drugs. These receptors were taken from a woman aged 35 to 60 with Graves disease. Each CDR3 is given with its conserved first and last residue. A D gene is named only where the DNA matches it firmly. Only some rows state a clone size, as once, few, many or a class for expanded clones.

j_gene,d_gene,abundance,v_gene,CDR3nt,CDR3aa
TRBJ2-7,TRBD1,many,TRBV4-1,TGCGCCAGCAGCCAACGGGACAGCCTCTACGAGCAGTACTTC,CASSQRDSLYEQYF
TRBJ2-7,TRBD2,many,TRBV5-1,TGCGCCAGCAGCTTCGAGCGGGGGTACGAGCAGTACTTC,CASSFERGYEQYF
TRBJ2-3,TRBD2,many,TRBV2,TGTGCCAGCAGTCCCAGGACTAGCGGTACAGATACGCAGTATTTT,CASSPRTSGTDTQYF
TRBJ1-2,TRBD1,many,TRBV7-9,TGTGCCAGCAGTTCCGGACAGGGGGCTCTGTATGGCTACACCTTC,CASSSGQGALYGYTF
TRBJ1-2,-,many,TRBV6-5,TGTGCCAGCAGTTCTCCCGGCCCGAGAGCTAACTATGGCTACACCTTC,CASSSPGPRANYGYTF
TRBJ1-1,-,many,TRBV15,TGTGCCACCAGGTTCAACACTGAAGCTTTCTTT,CATRFNTEAFF
TRBJ1-4,-,many,TRBV3-1,TGTGCCAGCAGCCAAGATCAGGCGGCATCAAAACTGTTTTTT,CASSQDQAASKLFF
TRBJ1-4,-,many,TRBV11-2,TGTGCCAGCAGCTTGGGGCCCAAAGGAGCTAATGAAAAACTGTTTTTT,CASSLGPKGANEKLFF
TRBJ2-7,-,many,TRBV6-1,TGTGCCACCCACCCAGGGTTCGACGAGCAGTACTTC,CATHPGFDEQYF
TRBJ2-2,-,many,TRBV24-1,TGTGCCACTACGGACACCTACACCGGGGAGCTGTTTTTT,CATTDTYTGELFF
TRBJ2-5,-,few,TRBV10-3,TGTGCCATCAGCCAAGGAGCCCCCCGACAGGCTACTCGGGAGACCCAGTACTTC,CAISQGAPRQATRETQYF
TRBJ1-4,-,few,TRBV3-1,TGTGCCAGCAGCCAAGATCAGCAAAAACTGTTTTTT,CASSQDQQKLFF
TRBJ1-1,-,many,TRBV29-1,TGCAGCGTCTTACTAAGGTACACTGAAGCTTTCTTT,CSVLLRYTEAFF
TRBJ2-3,-,many,TRBV28,TGTGCCAGCAGCTCCCGGGGGATACTGTCAGATACGCAGTATTTT,CASSSRGILSDTQYF
TRBJ1-5,TRBD1,-,TRBV6-1,TGTGCCAGCAGTCAGACAGGGGGCTACCAGCCCCAGCATTTT,CASSQTGGYQPQHF
TRBJ2-3,TRBD2,-,TRBV12-3/TRBV12-4,TGTGCCAGCATCGCTACTAGCGCCGCTAGCACAGATACGCAGTATTTT,CASIATSAASTDTQYF
TRBJ1-1,-,few,TRBV6-1,TGTGCCAGCGGAGGGCAATTGAGCACTGAAGCTTTCTTT,CASGGQLSTEAFF
TRBJ2-1,-,few,TRBV3-1,TGTGCCAGCAGCCACGGGACTGTGGGCTACAATGAGCAGTTCTTC,CASSHGTVGYNEQFF
TRBJ1-1,-,many,TRBV20-1,TGCAGTGCTAGAGTGGACAGTAAAGCTTTCTTT,CSARVDSKAFF
TRBJ2-7,-,many,TRBV7-8,TGTGCCAGCAGCGCCTCGCGGTTCCGGACTTCACTGTCAGGCTACGAGCAGTACTTC,CASSASRFRTSLSGYEQYF
TRBJ2-6,-,many,TRBV12-3/TRBV12-4,TGTGCCAGCAGTTTGGCCCCGGACAGCTCTGGGGCCAACGTCCTGACTTTC,CASSLAPDSSGANVLTF
TRBJ2-5,-,-,TRBV6-5,TGTGCCAGCAGTTACAACCGAGGCAGGGGAAGGGGTGAGACCCAGTACTTC,CASSYNRGRGRGETQYF
TRBJ2-1,TRBD1,-,TRBV12-3/TRBV12-4,TGTGCCAGCAATTTCGGGACAGGGTTCTACAATGAGCAGTTCTTC,CASNFGTGFYNEQFF
TRBJ2-1,-,-,TRBV5-1,TGCGCCAGCAGCTTCGACATAGGCATGTACAATGAGCAGTTCTTC,CASSFDIGMYNEQFF
TRBJ1-4,-,many,TRBV5-5,TGTGCCAGCAGCTTCAGGGACGCTAATGAAAAACTGTTTTTT,CASSFRDANEKLFF
TRBJ2-1,-,many,TRBV2,TGTGCCAGCAGAGTCGGGGGAGTCGGCAATGAGCAGTTCTTC,CASRVGGVGNEQFF
TRBJ2-7,-,many,TRBV12-3/TRBV12-4,TGTGCCAGCAGGCCCGGGACAAGCACGGAGCAGTACTTC,CASRPGTSTEQYF
TRBJ2-5,TRBD1,few,TRBV20-1,TGCAGTGCCATGCCAGGACAGGGCGTCGGAGAGACCCAGTACTTC,CSAMPGQGVGETQYF
TRBJ2-7,-,-,TRBV6-1,TGTGCCAGCAGCCTCGACAGCCTGGCAGTCTACGAGCAGTACTTC,CASSLDSLAVYEQYF
TRBJ1-1,-,few,TRBV19,TGTGCCAGTACCCCGGGTCTCATGAACACTGAAGCTTTCTTT,CASTPGLMNTEAFF
TRBJ2-5,TRBD1,many,TRBV12-3/TRBV12-4,TGTGCCAGCAGTGCCAACACAGGGGGCGGAGAGACCCAGTACTTC,CASSANTGGGETQYF
TRBJ2-3,-,few,TRBV4-1,TGCGCCAGCAGCCAAGTGGGAGTGGGGGCCCCAACAGATACGCAGTATTTT,CASSQVGVGAPTDTQYF